This T cell receptor beta chain was sequenced in a study of regulatory T cells in long-lasting Graves disease. With 2 bases clipped from V and 5 bases from J, the junction kept 12 bases outside the gene matches. Germline-derived CDR1 and CDR2 are MGHRA and YSYEKL. CDR3 length equals 17 residues. Time point: newly diagnosed GD, antithyroid drugs for less than 3 months. Isolated PBMC RNA provided the starting material for the TCR library. The TCR beta library used iRepertoire HTBI primers with Arm-PCR amplification of CDR3. TCRdb ran MiXCR on the multiplex PCR reads and lists one entry per CDR3 protein. The data contain about 470,000 distinct CDR3 sequences, 14% to 15% of them seen just once; the ten biggest clones take up around 17%. This sample was shared with a second study, whose subject was T cells in Graves' hyperthyroidism and ophthalmopathy. This second study notes: Reasons for excluding patients were uncontrolled infection, other autoimmune disease, pregnancy or lactation.

The receptor's source is a woman aged 25 to 39 with Graves disease. The chain carries TRBV4-1 and TRBJ2-1; TRBD2 agrees at 7 bases. This specimen consisted of peripheral blood mononuclear cells (PBMCs), obtained at new diagnosis, from a patient treated with antithyroid drugs. The CDR3, as DNA: TGCGCCAGCAGCCAACACCCCGGGTCGGGGGGTAACAATGAGCAGTTCTTC. It is translated as CASSQHPGSGGNNEQFF.